This entry features one T cell receptor beta chain sequence. It lacks a known antigen. Per-base qualities were not stored, and no clone one base away is much larger. Spanning cysteine to phenylalanine, the CDR3 consists of 14 amino acids. Of the read, only the CDR3 DNA is kept; its 42 bases are in frame from base 1. V lost 2 bases and J lost 7 bases; the stretch between them is 11 bases long. The germline V gene gives CDR1 as SGHTA and CDR2 as FQGNSA. To sequence the TCRbeta CDR3 region, genomic DNA was isolated from the sorted cells. TCRbeta CDR3 regions were sequenced using the immunoSEQ Assay. TCRdb holds this immuneACCESS table with in-frame rearrangements only. Some clones are missing; in checked studies, unresolved V genes explain under half, and the rest has no known cause. For this sample there are tens of thousands of clones; approximately 90% appear just once. The biggest ten clones account for 1.1% of the sample.

The sample belongs to a study of OX40 agonist ivuxolimab in advanced cancers. Turning to the overall study: Ivuxolimab was an agonistic, fully human IgG2 monoclonal antibody directed against OX40 (CD134), a costimulatory receptor. Of the roughly 53 patients in dose escalation, about 19 had hepatocellular carcinoma, about 15 had melanoma, 9 had renal cell carcinoma and 9 had head and neck cancer. Patients were allowed to have had prior anti-PD-1, anti-PD-L1 or anti-CTLA-4 therapy, and approximately 40% of the dose-escalation patients had previously received checkpoint inhibitors. The dose-escalation cohort was about 87% male with a mean age of about 60 years, ranging from about 23 to 85. Three dose-escalation patients achieved partial responses, one with hepatocellular carcinoma and two with cutaneous melanoma. Peripheral TCRbeta sequencing was intended to test whether TCR sequence diversity was altered and clonal T-cell expansion was caused by ivuxolimab. The monotherapy dose-escalation portion (N ≈ 50 patients) of the phase I ivuxolimab trial is reported in the paper. Intravenous ivuxolimab was administered to patients every 2 weeks at six dose levels: 0.01, 0.1, 0.3, 1.5, 3 and 10 mg/kg.

Findings and caveats that apply to the study as a whole: In the 0.1-3.0 mg/kg groups, partial responders were among the patients with the lowest normalized peripheral clonal expansion, particularly in CD8+ T cells. After ivuxolimab, CD8+ T cells had more expanded clones than CD4+ T cells on average. At doses of 0.1 to 3.0 mg/kg, clonal expansion of both CD4+ and CD8+ T cells in blood was seen between baseline and week 6. Which antigens the clonally expanded peripheral T cells were specific for was not determined. Low levels of normalized T-cell clonal expansion were also seen in some patients who did not respond.

The trial excluded patients who had a history of autoimmune disease or were on systemic immunosuppression. In every dose cohort, peripheral blood was drawn for TCR sequencing at baseline, cycle 4 day 1, and cycle 7 day 1. Samples came from an open-label, multicenter, first-in-human phase I dose-escalation trial of ivuxolimab. Adults with locally advanced or metastatic melanoma, renal cell, hepatocellular, or head and neck squamous cell carcinoma were enrolled in the trial. Before TCR sequencing, CD4+ and CD8+ T cells were separately sorted from peripheral blood. The rearrangement joined TRBV7-2 to TRBJ2-2, with the D call perhaps TRBD1 or TRBD2, as 5 bases match in each case. This clonotype was sampled from an adult with an advanced solid tumor such as melanoma, head and neck, liver or kidney cancer. The source material was CD4+ or CD8+ T cells sorted from blood, sampled in a trial of the OX40 agonist ivuxolimab. The CDR3 amino acid sequence is: CASSLSGGLGELFF. The nucleotide sequence is given as TGTGCCAGCAGCTTATCTGGGGGTCTCGGGGAGCTGTTTTTT.